This TCR beta chain comes out of a study of identical twins. Trimming took 6 bases from V and 2 from J, leaving 29 bases between them. This CDR3 comprises 20 residues. TCRdb fed the 5' RACE reads into MiXCR, producing one record per CDR3 protein. The sample comprises some 570,000 distinct CDR3 sequences, more than 20% of which are singletons, and 0.48% rests with the top ten. These data also featured in a second study, about yellow fever vaccine responses in identical twins.

The V gene is TRBV12-3 or TRBV12-4, the J gene TRBJ2-1; possible D gene TRBD2, 6 bases. This clonotype was sampled from a woman between 18 and 30 years old in good health. Sequencing used CD4+ T cells sorted from blood. The CDR3, as DNA: TGTGCCAGCAGCCCAACTAGTTCTGTCGCGACGGCGGGGACCTACAATGAGCAGTTCTTC. It codes for CASSPTSSVATAGTYNEQFF.